This TCR beta chain was observed in a study of cytomegalovirus exposure and HLA in healthy donors. In the study overall: Unique TCRs from HLA-typed donors, 70 million to 85 million of them, were held in an early data release.

Regarding the study as a whole: It was reported that the classifier diagnosed cytomegalovirus status with high specificity and sensitivity in both the original and validation cohorts.

The CDR3 covers 14 residues. The V gene's germline CDR1 is SEHNR and CDR2 FQNEAQ (reference sequence). Researchers ran the PCR with 60 Vbeta and 13 Jbeta primers. The method was immunoSEQ multiplex PCR; TCRdb's version includes in-frame clones alone and lacks a portion of them. The sample carries fewer than 250,000 clones, 79% recorded once. With regard to this clone: The antigen remains undetermined.

The rearrangement links TRBV7-9 to TRBJ2-5, with no clear D. The DNA end favors TRBJ2-7, so the J call may be wrong. Sequences were obtained from PBMCs. The receptor's source is a male donor in good health and CMV-seropositive. CDR3 coding DNA: TGTGCCAGCAGCTTAGAACTCCAGGCCCACGAGCAGTACTTC. This sequence encodes CASSLELQAHEQYF.